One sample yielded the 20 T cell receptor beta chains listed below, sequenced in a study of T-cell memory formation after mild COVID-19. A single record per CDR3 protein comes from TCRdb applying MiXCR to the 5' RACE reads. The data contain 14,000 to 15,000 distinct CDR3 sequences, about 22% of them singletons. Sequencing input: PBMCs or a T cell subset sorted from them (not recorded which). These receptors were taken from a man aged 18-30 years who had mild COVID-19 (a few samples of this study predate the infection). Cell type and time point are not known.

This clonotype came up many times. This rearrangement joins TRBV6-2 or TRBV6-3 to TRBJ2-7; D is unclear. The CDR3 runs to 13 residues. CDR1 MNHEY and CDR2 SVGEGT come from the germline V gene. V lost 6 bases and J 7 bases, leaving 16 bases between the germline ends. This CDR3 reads CASRPLSRREQYV. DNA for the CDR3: TGTGCCAGCAGACCCCTGAGCAGGCGGGAGCAGTACGTC.

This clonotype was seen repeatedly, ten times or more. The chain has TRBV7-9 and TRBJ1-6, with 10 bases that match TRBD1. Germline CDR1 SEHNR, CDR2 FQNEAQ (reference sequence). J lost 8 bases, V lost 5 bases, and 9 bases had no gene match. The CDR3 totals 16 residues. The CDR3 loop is CASSAGPGTGDSPLHF. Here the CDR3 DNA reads TGTGCCAGCAGCGCCGGGCCCGGGACAGGGGATTCACCCCTCCACTTT.

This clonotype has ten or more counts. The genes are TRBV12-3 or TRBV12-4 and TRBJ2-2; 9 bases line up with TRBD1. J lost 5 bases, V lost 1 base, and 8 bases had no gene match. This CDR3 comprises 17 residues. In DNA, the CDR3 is TGTGCCAGCAGTTTAGGCTTGGGACAGGGCAGGACCGGGGAGCTGTTTTTT. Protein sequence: CASSLGLGQGRTGELFF.

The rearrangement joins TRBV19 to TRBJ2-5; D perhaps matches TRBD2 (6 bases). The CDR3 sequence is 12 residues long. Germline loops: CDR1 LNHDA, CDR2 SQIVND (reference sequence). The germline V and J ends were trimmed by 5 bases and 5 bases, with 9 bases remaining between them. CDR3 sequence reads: CASSFGGETQYF. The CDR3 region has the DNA TGTGCCAGTAGTTTTGGGGGGGAGACCCAGTACTTC.

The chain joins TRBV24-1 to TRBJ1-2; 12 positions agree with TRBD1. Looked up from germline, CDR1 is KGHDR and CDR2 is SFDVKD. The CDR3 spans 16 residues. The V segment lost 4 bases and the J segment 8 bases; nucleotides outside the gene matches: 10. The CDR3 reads CATSDAGTGGRGGYTF. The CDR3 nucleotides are TGTGCCACCAGTGACGCCGGGACAGGGGGCAGGGGGGGCTACACCTTC.

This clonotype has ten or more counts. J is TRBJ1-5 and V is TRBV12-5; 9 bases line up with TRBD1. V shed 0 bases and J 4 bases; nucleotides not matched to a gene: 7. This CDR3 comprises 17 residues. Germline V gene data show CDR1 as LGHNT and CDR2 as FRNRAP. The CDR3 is CASGLVQMTGGNQPQHF. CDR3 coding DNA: TGTGCTAGTGGTTTGGTCCAAATGACAGGGGGTAATCAGCCCCAGCATTTT. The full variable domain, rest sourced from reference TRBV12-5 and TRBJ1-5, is DARVTQTPRHKVTEMGQEVTMRCQPILGHNTVFWYRQTMMQGLELLAYFRNRAPLDDSGMPKDRFSAEMPDATLATLKIQPSEPRDSAVYFCASGLVQMTGGNQPQHFGDGTRLSIL.

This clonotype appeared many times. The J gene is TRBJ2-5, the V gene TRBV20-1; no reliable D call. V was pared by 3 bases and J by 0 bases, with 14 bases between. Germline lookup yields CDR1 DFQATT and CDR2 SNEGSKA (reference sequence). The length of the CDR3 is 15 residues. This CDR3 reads CSASKERGYQETQYF. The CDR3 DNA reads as TGCAGTGCTAGTAAGGAGCGTGGATACCAAGAGACCCAGTACTTC.

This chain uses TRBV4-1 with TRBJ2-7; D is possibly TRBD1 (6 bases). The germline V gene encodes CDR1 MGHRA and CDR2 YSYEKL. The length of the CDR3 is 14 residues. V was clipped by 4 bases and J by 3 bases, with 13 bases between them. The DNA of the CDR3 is TGCGCCAGCAGCCCCCGTCAAGGGGGCTACGAGCAGTACTTC. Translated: CASSPRQGGYEQYF.

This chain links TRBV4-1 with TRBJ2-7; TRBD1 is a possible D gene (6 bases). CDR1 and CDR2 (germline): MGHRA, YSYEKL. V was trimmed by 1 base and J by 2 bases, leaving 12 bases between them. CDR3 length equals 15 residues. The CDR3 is CASSQGEQGPYEQYF. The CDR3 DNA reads TGCGCCAGCAGCCAAGGGGAACAGGGTCCCTACGAGCAGTACTTC.

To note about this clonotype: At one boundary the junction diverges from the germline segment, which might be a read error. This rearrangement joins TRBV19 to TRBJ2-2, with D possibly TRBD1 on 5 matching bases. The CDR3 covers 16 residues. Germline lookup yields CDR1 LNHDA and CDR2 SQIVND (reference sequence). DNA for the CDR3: TGTGCGAGTAGTTTGGGGCCTCGATACTACACCGGGGAGCTGTTTTTT. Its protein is CASSLGPRYYTGELFF. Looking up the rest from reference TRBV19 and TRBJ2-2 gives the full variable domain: DGGITQSPKYLFRKEGQNVTLSCEQNLNHDAMYWYRQDPGQGLRLIYYSQIVNDFQKGDIAEGYSVSREKKESFPLTVTSAQKNPTAFYLCASSLGPRYYTGELFFGEGSRLTVL.

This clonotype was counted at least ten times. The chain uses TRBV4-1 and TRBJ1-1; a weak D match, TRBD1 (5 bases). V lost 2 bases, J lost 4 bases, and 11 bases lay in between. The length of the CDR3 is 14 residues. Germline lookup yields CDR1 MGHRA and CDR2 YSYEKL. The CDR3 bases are TGCGCCAGCAGCCAACGTGGGGGTAGCACTGAAGCTTTCTTT. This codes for CASSQRGGSTEAFF.

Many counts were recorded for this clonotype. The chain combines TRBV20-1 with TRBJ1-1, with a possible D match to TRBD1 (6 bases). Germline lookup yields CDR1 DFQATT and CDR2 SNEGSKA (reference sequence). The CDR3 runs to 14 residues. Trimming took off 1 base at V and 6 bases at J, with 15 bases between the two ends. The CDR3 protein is CSARVSTQGAEAFF. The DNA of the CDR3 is TGCAGTGCTAGAGTCTCCACACAGGGCGCTGAAGCTTTCTTT.

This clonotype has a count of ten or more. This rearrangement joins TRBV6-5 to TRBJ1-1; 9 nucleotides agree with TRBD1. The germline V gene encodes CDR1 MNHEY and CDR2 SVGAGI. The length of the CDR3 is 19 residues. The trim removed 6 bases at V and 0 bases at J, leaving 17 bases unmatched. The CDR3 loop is CASSSRKQGASPLNTEAFF. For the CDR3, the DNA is TGTGCCAGCAGCTCCCGGAAACAGGGGGCGAGTCCCTTGAACACTGAAGCTTTCTTT.

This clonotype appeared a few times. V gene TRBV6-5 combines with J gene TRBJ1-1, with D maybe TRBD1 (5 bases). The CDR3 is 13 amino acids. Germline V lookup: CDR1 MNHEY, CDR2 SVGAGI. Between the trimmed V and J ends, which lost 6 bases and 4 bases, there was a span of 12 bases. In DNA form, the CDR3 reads TGTGCCAGCAGGCGGGGGTGGGTCACTGAAGCTTTCTTT. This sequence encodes CASRRGWVTEAFF.

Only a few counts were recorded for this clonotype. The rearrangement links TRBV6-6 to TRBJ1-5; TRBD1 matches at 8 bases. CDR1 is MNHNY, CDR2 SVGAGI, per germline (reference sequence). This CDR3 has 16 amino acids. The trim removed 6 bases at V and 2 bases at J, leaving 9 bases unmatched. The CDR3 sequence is CASSPQGAWGNQPQHF. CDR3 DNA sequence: TGTGCCAGCAGCCCCCAGGGGGCTTGGGGCAATCAGCCCCAGCATTTT.

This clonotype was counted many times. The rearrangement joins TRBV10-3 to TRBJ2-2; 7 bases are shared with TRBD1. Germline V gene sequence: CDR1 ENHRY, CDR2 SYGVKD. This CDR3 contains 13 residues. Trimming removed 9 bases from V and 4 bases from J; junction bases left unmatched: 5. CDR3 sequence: CAIKGARTGELFF. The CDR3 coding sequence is TGTGCCATAAAGGGGGCTCGCACCGGGGAGCTGTTTTTT.

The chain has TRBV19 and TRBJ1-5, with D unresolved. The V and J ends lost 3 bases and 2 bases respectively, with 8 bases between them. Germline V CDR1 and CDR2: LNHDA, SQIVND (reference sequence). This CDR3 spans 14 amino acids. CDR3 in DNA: TGTGCCAGTAGTATTTGGGGTGGCAATCAGCCCCAGCATTTT. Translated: CASSIWGGNQPQHF.

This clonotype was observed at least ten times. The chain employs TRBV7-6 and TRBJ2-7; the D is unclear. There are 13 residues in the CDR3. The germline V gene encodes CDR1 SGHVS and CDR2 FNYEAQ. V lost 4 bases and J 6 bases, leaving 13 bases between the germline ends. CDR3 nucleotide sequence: TGTGCCAGCAGCTCCACCCCGCTGGGCGAGCAGTACGTC. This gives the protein CASSSTPLGEQYV.

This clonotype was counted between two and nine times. This CDR3 reads CASSHPTFHTQYF. The CDR3 DNA reads TGCGCCAGCAGCCACCCAACCTTCCATACGCAGTATTTT. The chain links TRBV4-3 to TRBJ2-3; D unclear. CDR3 length: 13 amino acids. Looked up from germline, CDR1 is LGHNA and CDR2 is YSLEER. V shed 3 bases and J shed 7 bases, with 11 bases lying between them.

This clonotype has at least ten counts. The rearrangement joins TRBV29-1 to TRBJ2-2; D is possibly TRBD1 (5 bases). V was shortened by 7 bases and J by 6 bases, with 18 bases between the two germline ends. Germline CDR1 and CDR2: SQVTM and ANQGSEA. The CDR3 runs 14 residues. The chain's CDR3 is CSGRQPYPPGELFF. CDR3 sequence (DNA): TGCAGCGGAAGACAGCCCTATCCACCCGGGGAGCTGTTTTTT.